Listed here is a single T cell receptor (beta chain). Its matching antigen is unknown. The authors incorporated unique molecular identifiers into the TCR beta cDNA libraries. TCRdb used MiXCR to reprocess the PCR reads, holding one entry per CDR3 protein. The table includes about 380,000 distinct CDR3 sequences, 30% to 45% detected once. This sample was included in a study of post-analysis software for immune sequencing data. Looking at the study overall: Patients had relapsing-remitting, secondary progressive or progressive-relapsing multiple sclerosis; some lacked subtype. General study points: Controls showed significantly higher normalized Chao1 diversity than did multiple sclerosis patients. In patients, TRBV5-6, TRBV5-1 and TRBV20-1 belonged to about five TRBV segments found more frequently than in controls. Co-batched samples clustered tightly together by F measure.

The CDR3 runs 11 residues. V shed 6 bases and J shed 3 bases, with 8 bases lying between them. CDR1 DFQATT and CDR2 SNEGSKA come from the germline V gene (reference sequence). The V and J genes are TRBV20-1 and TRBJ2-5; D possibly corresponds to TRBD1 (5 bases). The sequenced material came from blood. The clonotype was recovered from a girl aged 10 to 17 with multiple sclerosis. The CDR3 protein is CSARREETQYF. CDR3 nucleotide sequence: TGCAGTGCCCGCAGGGAAGAGACCCAGTACTTC.